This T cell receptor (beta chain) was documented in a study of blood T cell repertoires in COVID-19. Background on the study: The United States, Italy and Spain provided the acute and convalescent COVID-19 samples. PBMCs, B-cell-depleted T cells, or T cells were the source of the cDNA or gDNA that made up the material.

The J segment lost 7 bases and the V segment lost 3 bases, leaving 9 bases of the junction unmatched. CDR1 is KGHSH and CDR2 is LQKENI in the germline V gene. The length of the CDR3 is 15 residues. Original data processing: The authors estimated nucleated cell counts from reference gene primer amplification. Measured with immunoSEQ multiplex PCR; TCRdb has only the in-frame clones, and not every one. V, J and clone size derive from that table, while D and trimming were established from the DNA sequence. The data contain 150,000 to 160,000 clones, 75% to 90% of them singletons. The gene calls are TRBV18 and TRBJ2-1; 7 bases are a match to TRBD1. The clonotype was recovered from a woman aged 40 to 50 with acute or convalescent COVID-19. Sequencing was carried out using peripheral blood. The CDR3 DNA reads TGTGCCAGCTCACCCGAACAGGGGTTGGTGAATGAGCAGTTCTTC. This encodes CASSPEQGLVNEQFF.